Each of the 27 T cell receptor beta chains below was sequenced from the same sample in a study of cytomegalovirus exposure and HLA in healthy donors. Primers: 60 Vbeta forward and 13 Jbeta reverse. TCRdb's copy holds only in-frame clones and misses some; the assay was immunoSEQ multiplex PCR. The sample records under 120,000 clones, around two thirds being singletons. Sequencing was performed on PBMCs. All receptors come from a man aged 50 to 60 in good health and CMV-seropositive.

The chain uses TRBV19 and TRBJ1-6; D may be TRBD1 (6 bases). The CDR3 spans 15 residues. The germline V and J ends were trimmed by 5 bases and 5 bases, with 13 bases remaining between them. Germline CDR1 LNHDA, CDR2 SQIVND (reference sequence). CDR3 loop: CASSGNRVDNSPLHF. DNA of the CDR3: TGTGCCAGTAGTGGTAACAGGGTTGATAATTCACCCCTCCACTTT. The full variable domain, completed using reference TRBV19 and TRBJ1-6, is DGGITQSPKYLFRKEGQNVTLSCEQNLNHDAMYWYRQDPGQGLRLIYYSQIVNDFQKGDIAEGYSVSREKKESFPLTVTSAQKNPTAFYLCASSGNRVDNSPLHFGNGTRLTVT.

V gene TRBV28 combines with J gene TRBJ2-1, with a tentative D call TRBD2 (7 bases). V gave up 6 bases and J gave up 0 bases, with 21 bases separating them. In germline, CDR1 is MDHEN, CDR2 SYDVKM. CDR3 length: 18 amino acids. CDR3 region: CASRPNKGGSSSYNEQFF. CDR3 in DNA: TGTGCCAGCAGGCCTAATAAGGGGGGGAGCAGCTCCTACAATGAGCAGTTCTTC.

The chain is built from TRBV19 and TRBJ1-1, with D perhaps TRBD1 (5 bases). Per germline, CDR1 LNHDA and CDR2 SQIVND (reference sequence). The CDR3 runs 13 residues. V was clipped by 3 bases and J by 4 bases, with 9 bases between them. The CDR3 protein is CASSIRGVTEAFF. CDR3 coding DNA: TGTGCCAGTAGTATTCGGGGGGTCACTGAAGCTTTCTTT.

The chain joins TRBV2 to TRBJ2-2; 7 bases are a match to TRBD1. With 6 bases clipped from V and 4 bases from J, the junction kept 5 bases outside the gene matches. CDR1 and CDR2 (germline): SNHLY, FYNNEI. CDR3 length: 14 amino acids. The CDR3 loop reads CASRVQGSTGELFF. Here the CDR3 DNA reads TGTGCCAGCAGGGTACAGGGGAGCACCGGGGAGCTGTTTTTT.

The chain recombines TRBV19 with TRBJ1-1; weak D call: TRBD1 (6 bases). Germline-derived CDR1 and CDR2 are LNHDA and SQIVND (reference sequence). With 6 bases removed from V and 2 bases from J, the gap between germline ends came to 10 bases. The CDR3 loop spans 13 amino acids. The CDR3 region has the DNA TGTGCCAGTAGGGACAGTCGCAACACTGAAGCTTTCTTT. It codes for CASRDSRNTEAFF.

The chain joins TRBV5-4 to TRBJ2-5; 9 bases align to TRBD2. This CDR3 is 15 amino acids long. V lost 6 bases, J lost 4 bases, and 10 bases stayed unmatched. Per germline, CDR1 SGHNT and CDR2 YYREEE (reference sequence). DNA of the CDR3: TGTGCCAGCACCCCCCGCGGGGGGGCCGGAGAGACCCAGTACTTC. Protein product: CASTPRGGAGETQYF.

The genes are TRBV7-2 and TRBJ1-3, with D maybe TRBD1 (6 bases). Between the trimmed V and J ends, which lost 5 bases and 2 bases, there was a span of 10 bases. The CDR3 covers 14 residues. From germline, CDR1 is SGHTA and CDR2 FQGNSA. The CDR3 spells CASSLNRAGNTIYF. The CDR3 DNA reads TGTGCCAGCAGCCTGAACAGGGCTGGAAACACCATATATTTT.

This clone came up a few times. This chain links TRBV7-9 with TRBJ1-1, with TRBD1 matching over 8 bases. Germline V gene lookup returns CDR1 SEHNR and CDR2 FQNEAQ (reference sequence). Germline trimming cut 4 bases from V and 3 bases from J; bases unmatched to any gene: 4. The CDR3 contains 14 residues. The CDR3 DNA sequence: TGTGCCAGCAGCTCTCAGGGGGCTCACACTGAAGCTTTCTTT. Translating it yields CASSSQGAHTEAFF.

This clone was counted a single time. The CDR3 nucleotides read TGTGCCAGCAGCTCGAACCCAACTAGCGACACAGATACGCAGTATTTT. Protein product: CASSSNPTSDTDTQYF. J is TRBJ2-3 and V is TRBV11-1, with 7 bases lining up with TRBD2. The CDR3 spans 16 residues. The ends lost 4 bases at V and 2 bases at J; junction bases unmatched: 9. CDR1 is SGHAT, CDR2 FQDESV, per germline (reference sequence).

A few counts support this clone. Relative to the germline gene, one junction end is altered; a read error may explain this. The chain joins TRBV29-1 to TRBJ1-4; no clear D gene. CDR3 length: 13 amino acids. CDR1 and CDR2 from the germline V gene are SQVTM and ANQGSEA. CDR3 DNA sequence: TGCAGCGTAGAAGGGCCCCAGGATGAAAAACTGTTTTTT. It is translated as CSVEGPQDEKLFF.

CDR3 nucleotides: TGTGCCAGTAGTATATCGGACAGGGGATGGGCCTATGGCTACACCTTC. Protein sequence: CASSISDRGWAYGYTF. This rearrangement joins TRBV19 to TRBJ1-2; TRBD1 agrees at 9 bases. The CDR3 spans 16 residues. V lost 2 bases to trimming and J lost 4 bases; unmatched junction nucleotides: 8. In germline, CDR1 is LNHDA, CDR2 SQIVND (reference sequence).

The CDR3 nucleotides read TGTGCCAGCAGCTTGCGTCAAGCGGGGATTACAGATACGCAGTATTTT. Translation: CASSLRQAGITDTQYF. The chain employs TRBV7-2 and TRBJ2-3; TRBD2 matches 7 bases. Germline CDR1 and CDR2: SGHTA and FQGNSA. This CDR3 has 16 amino acids. With 3 bases clipped from V and 3 bases from J, the junction kept 9 bases outside the gene matches. The complete variable domain, with remaining parts taken from reference TRBV7-2 and TRBJ2-3, reads GAGVSQSPSNKVTEKGKDVELRCDPISGHTALYWYRQSLGQGLEFLIYFQGNSAPDKSGLPSDRFSAERTGGSVSTLTIQRTQQEDSAVYLCASSLRQAGITDTQYFGPGTRLTVL.

The gene calls are TRBV6-1 and TRBJ1-2; maybe TRBD1 (6 bases). The germline V gene encodes CDR1 MNHNS and CDR2 SASEGT. CDR3 length: 13 amino acids. V lost 5 bases and J 10 bases, leaving 17 bases between the germline ends. CDR3 DNA: TGTGCCAGCAGTAGGACAGCCATGGAGGACTACACCTTC. Translation gives CASSRTAMEDYTF.

The CDR3 nucleotides are TGTGCCTCCTCCTACGGTAGCAATCAGCCCCAGCATTTT. Its protein product is CASSYGSNQPQHF. J is TRBJ1-5 and V is TRBV6-1, with no clear D. The germline V gene encodes CDR1 MNHNS and CDR2 SASEGT. Trimming stripped 11 bases from V and 0 bases from J, with 11 bases between. The CDR3 is made up of 13 amino acids.

This clone was seen only a few times. The chain carries TRBV7-2 and TRBJ2-1; 13 bases fit TRBD2. V lost 5 bases, J lost 8 bases, and 9 bases stayed unmatched. Germline-derived CDR1 and CDR2 are SGHTA and FQGNSA. The CDR3 consists of 16 residues. The CDR3 sequence is CASSLIRTSGGHEQFF. The DNA of the CDR3 is TGTGCCAGCAGCCTTATTAGGACTAGCGGGGGACATGAGCAGTTCTTC.

The chain employs TRBV6-5 and TRBJ1-1; tentative D call: TRBD1 (5 bases). The CDR3 spans 13 residues. CDR1 and CDR2 from the germline V gene are MNHEY and SVGAGI. The V gene lost 8 bases and the J gene lost 3 bases, with 13 bases spanning the gap. The CDR3 sequence is CASRRGGDTEAFF. The CDR3 coding sequence is TGTGCCAGCCGTCGGGGGGGAGACACTGAAGCTTTCTTT.

The rearrangement joins TRBV6-1 to TRBJ1-1; D remains unclear. The CDR3 length is 14 residues. Trimming left V 8 bases short and J 3 bases short, with 16 bases between. Germline values: CDR1 MNHNS, CDR2 SASEGT. The CDR3 loop reads CASCVGGMHTEAFF. The CDR3 DNA follows: TGTGCCAGCTGCGTAGGAGGGATGCACACTGAAGCTTTCTTT.

The rearrangement joins TRBV10-3 to TRBJ2-5; 9 bases agree with TRBD1. The assigned J gene may be wrong: the sequence end matches TRBJ2-7 better. CDR3 size: 14 residues. The germline CDR1 and CDR2 sequences are ENHRY and SYGVKD. The chain's CDR3 is CAMRPGTGSYEQYF. The DNA for the CDR3 is TGTGCCATGCGTCCCGGGACAGGGTCCTACGAGCAGTACTTC.

The rearrangement joins TRBV25-1 to TRBJ1-4, with D possibly being TRBD1 (5 bases). The CDR3 extends over 13 amino acids. The ends were cut back, 4 bases at V and 4 bases at J, with 7 bases in the middle. Germline V gene sequence: CDR1 MGHDK, CDR2 SYGVNS. The CDR3 region is CASSGGYNEKLFF. CDR3 sequence (DNA): TGTGCCAGCAGTGGGGGCTATAATGAAAAACTGTTTTTT.

This clone has a handful of counts. This chain joins TRBV18 and TRBJ1-2, with 7 bases identical to TRBD1. CDR1 and CDR2 from the germline V gene are KGHSH and LQKENI. Trimming removed 4 bases from V and 3 bases from J; junction bases left unmatched: 5. The CDR3 has 14 amino acids. CDR3 region: CASSLTGVDYGYTF. CDR3 nucleotides: TGTGCCAGCTCACTAACAGGGGTGGACTATGGCTACACCTTC.

This CDR3 reads CASSEARDRGPNYGYTF. The CDR3 coding sequence is TGTGCCAGCAGTGAAGCGCGAGACAGGGGCCCTAACTATGGCTACACCTTC. The genes are TRBV2 and TRBJ1-2; 8 bases are a match to TRBD1. Germline CDR1 is SNHLY and CDR2 is FYNNEI. This CDR3 region has 17 residues. Trimming removed 0 bases from V and 0 bases from J; junction bases left unmatched: 6. Filled out from reference TRBV2 and TRBJ1-2, the complete variable domain reads EPEVTQTPSHQVTQMGQEVILRCVPISNHLYFYWYRQILGQKVEFLVSFYNNEISEKSEIFDDQFSVERPDGSNFTLKIRSTKLEDSAMYFCASSEARDRGPNYGYTFGSGTRLTVV.

The chain combines TRBV5-5 with TRBJ2-1, with TRBD2 matching over 11 bases. The CDR3 totals 18 residues. CDR1 SGHKS and CDR2 YYEKEE come from the germline V gene (reference sequence). The J segment lost 6 bases and the V segment lost 0 bases, leaving 11 bases of the junction unmatched. The CDR3 spells CASSLGPGLAVDSNEQFF. As DNA, the CDR3 is TGTGCCAGCAGCTTGGGACCGGGACTAGCGGTGGATTCCAATGAGCAGTTCTTC. Combining the CDR3 with reference TRBV5-5 and TRBJ2-1 gives the whole variable domain DAGVTQSPTHLIKTRGQQVTLRCSPISGHKSVSWYQQVLGQGPQFIFQYYEKEERGRGNFPDRFSARQFPNYSSELNVNALLLGDSALYLCASSLGPGLAVDSNEQFFGPGTRLTVL.

In DNA form, the CDR3 reads TGTGCCAGCAGCTTGTACAGGGCGAGCTACGAGCAGTACTTC. Its translation: CASSLYRASYEQYF. The V and J genes are TRBV5-4 and TRBJ2-7, with D perhaps TRBD1 (6 bases). V was clipped by 1 base and J by 3 bases, with 11 bases between them. CDR1 SGHNT and CDR2 YYREEE come from the germline V gene (reference sequence). The CDR3 covers 14 residues.

As concerns this clone: The junction differs from germline at one of its ends, possibly a read error. The rearrangement links TRBV10-1 to TRBJ2-1; D may be TRBD2 (6 bases). The V gene's germline CDR1 is WNHNN and CDR2 SYGVQD (reference sequence). The CDR3 has 14 amino acids. For the CDR3, the DNA is TGCGCCAGCAGCCGGACGGGACTCTACGATGAGCAGTTCTTC. Amino acids: CASSRTGLYDEQFF.

The J gene is TRBJ2-7, the V gene TRBV4-1; D call uncertain. V was clipped by 0 bases and J by 6 bases, with 9 bases between them. CDR1 is MGHRA and CDR2 is YSYEKL in the germline V gene. CDR3 length: 13 amino acids. The CDR3 DNA sequence: TGCGCCAGCAGCCAAGATCAAGCGAGCGAGCAGTACTTC. Translated: CASSQDQASEQYF.

V is TRBV5-1 and J is TRBJ2-7, with 7 bases identical to TRBD1. CDR3 size: 18 residues. Germline lookup yields CDR1 SGHRS and CDR2 YFSETQ. Trimming at V came to 1 base and at J to 4 bases, leaving 17 bases not matched to a gene. As DNA, the CDR3 is TGCGCCAGCAGCTTGCAGGGCAGGGGGTTTAAGGCCCGATACGAGCAGTACTTC. The encoded protein is CASSLQGRGFKARYEQYF.

The V and J genes are TRBV19 and TRBJ2-4; D is ambiguous. Germline V gene data show CDR1 as LNHDA and CDR2 as SQIVND (reference sequence). The ends were cut back, 3 bases at V and 6 bases at J, with 6 bases in the middle. The CDR3 has 12 amino acids. The CDR3 sequence is CASSMALNIQYF. CDR3 sequence (DNA): TGTGCCAGTAGTATGGCCCTAAACATTCAGTACTTC.